Listed here is a single T cell receptor beta chain. The antigen this receptor binds is unknown. Base qualities are not provided; no much larger clone lies one nucleotide away. The cohort was made up of roughly 670 healthy bone marrow donors. All cohort members were sampled while nominally healthy, although unrecorded immune exposures were likely present. The donor tested CMV seronegative and was one of the 352 seronegative cohort members. A peripheral blood sample was collected from each donor, and TCR beta sequencing was performed on peripheral blood mononuclear cells. Genomic DNA extraction from the blood cell samples was performed with the Qiagen DNeasy Blood Extraction Kit. Receptors were amplified or captured by the immunoSEQ multiplex PCR assay. A mixture of 60 forward primers for TCR Vbeta segments and 13 reverse primers for TCR Jbeta segments was used in the multiplex PCR. The CDR3 region of rearranged TCR beta genes was amplified from genomic DNA by a multiplex PCR assay. On the Illumina HiSeq System, the amplified TCR beta libraries were sequenced as 87-base-pair reads. Processing in the source paper ran as follows. In a later analysis, around 80 million unique TCR beta chains were counted across the 650 to 750 repertoires, and roughly 11 million of these chains were shared by at least two donors. To remove PCR and sequencing errors, raw reads were error-corrected and collapsed into unique sequences using a nearest-neighbor algorithm that merged closely related sequences. V, D and J gene segments were assigned by aligning CDR3 sequences to IMGT reference sequences. Each retained sequence needed at least a six-nucleotide match to both a V gene segment and a J gene segment. A rearrangement was called productive if the CDR3 had no stop codons and remained in frame with V and J, and every other rearrangement was called non-productive. CDR3 was defined by IMGT convention, running from the second conserved V-encoded cysteine to the conserved J-encoded phenylalanine. The earlier analysis of approximately 500 of the donors excluded sequences that lacked an unambiguous match to a single V gene segment. An earlier analysis of approximately 590 of the donors classified V segments as functional when productive rearrangements were above 56.7% and as segregating when the standard deviation between donors was above 5%. A statistical classification framework was built to diagnose cytomegalovirus status from the catalog of TCR beta chain sequences. A later analysis assigned V and J genes by comparing TCR nucleotide sequences with IMGT/GENE-DB human TR gene sequences. A later analysis assigned CDR3 sequences and most-parsimonious VDJ recombination scenarios with the TCRdist pipeline. In a later analysis, each TCR beta chain was defined by its CDR3 amino acid sequence together with its V-gene family, and reads without a unique V-gene family were excluded. A later analysis removed 550 to 650 highly shared, low-generation-probability nucleotide sequences to deal with suspected cross-contamination and a sequencing artifact. In a later analysis, a clonal expansion index was calculated for each public chain from normalized within-repertoire ranks of inferred template counts. In a later analysis, generation probabilities were computed using a VDJ recombination model fitted to out-of-frame rearrangements, and the results were checked against IGoR. A later analysis scored TCR-TCR, TCR-HLA and TCR-CMV co-occurrence with hypergeometric tests, applying a repertoire-size bias correction to TCR pairs. False discovery rates were estimated in a later analysis by permuting HLA or CMV assignments 20 times. In a later analysis, co-occurring TCRs were grouped using DBSCAN, and TCRdist sequence similarity was added for clustering within HLA-allele-positive subsets. For co-occurrence clustering, repertoires with fewer than 30,000 or more than 120,000 public chains were excluded, along with five or six repertoires with anomalous nucleotide sharing. TCRdb re-hosts the immuneACCESS table, in-frame sequences only. Its copies lack some clones; in the studies checked, an unresolved V gene accounts for under half of them, and the cause for the rest is not known. D and trimming come from the DNA, and the V and J calls and clone size come from that table. The table for this sample lists approximately 140,000 clones; around 79% of them were counted only once. The ten largest clones capture approximately 1% of the sample.

This record belongs to a study of cytomegalovirus exposure and HLA in healthy donors (dated by TCRdb to 2015 to 2018). Regarding the study in general: An earlier analysis of approximately 640 of the donors reported 250 to 350 Gb of sequence data and 117 million unique TCR beta sequences from approximately 180 million T cells. To study patterns of TCR occurrence, a later analysis re-analyzed previously published TCR beta repertoires from several hundred donors and added high-resolution HLA genotyping. Both class I and class II loci were covered by HLA typing, at four-digit resolution. Donor age, sex, ethnicity and CMV serostatus were compiled together with the repertoire data. A later genetic analysis used genome-wide SNP genotypes for about 60% of the roughly 670 donors, treating that subset as a discovery cohort. To predict cytomegalovirus infection status, the study brought together high-throughput TCR immunosequencing, statistical association of individual TCRs with disease status, and machine learning. Approximately 300 gigabases of sequencing data and 75 million to 85 million unique TCR sequences made up an early release that covered about 640 HLA-typed donors. To decide whether each TCR beta V gene segment behaved as functional or pseudogenic, an earlier analysis of fewer than 750 of the donors relied on high-throughput TCR beta sequencing. Using immunosequencing, the study profiled T cell repertoires from fewer than 700 subjects and related those repertoires to cytomegalovirus serostatus. The study aimed to test whether signatures of past pathogen exposure could be identified by cataloging public T cell receptors. On average, 235,054 unique TCR beta nucleotide sequences were sequenced per donor among a few hundred genotyped donors of the cohort, with roughly 18% of those sequences being non-productive. The number of typed donors differed by locus: about 629-630 for A, B, C, DRB1 and DQB1; approximately 530 for DQA1; some 610 for DPA1; and 400 to 480 for DPB1. Every discovery cohort repertoire had been produced on one sequencing platform. In addition to the first cohort of 666 subjects, a separate validation cohort of approximately 110 different subjects was used. Rather than using new phenotypic data, the later analysis identified candidate immune exposures from TCR beta sequences and from how often those sequences occurred across donors. About 5 DR-DQ haplotypes were handled as single units for association and clustering, since linkage in the cohort was strong. Of the approximately 400 genotyped donors, approximately 80% were placed in the genetic ancestry cluster associated with self-reported Caucasian donors.

Broader findings and caveats from the paper: Three of the identified cytomegalovirus-associated TCR beta chains were confirmed in vitro to be specific for cytomegalovirus antigens. An association between a missense DCLRE1C variant and V-gene and J-gene trimming of TCR beta chains was found in a later genetic analysis and replicated in an independent cohort. In an earlier analysis of some 500 of the donors, most TCR beta V segments appeared in productive rearrangements about 90% or about 30% of the time, broadly matching IMGT annotations. Most CMV-associated TCR beta chains appeared to be HLA-restricted in a later analysis, and the HLA associations seemed to be driven largely by CMV exposure. Roughly uniform sequencing depth across donors was assumed in presence/absence analyses, although this assumption may not hold. Several of the top co-occurrence clusters appeared to be linked to parvovirus B19, influenza, CMV and Epstein-Barr virus, according to a later analysis. Linkage disequilibrium might explain the correlated functional status among segregating V segments, but an unknown experimental factor could not be ruled out. The classifier was reported to diagnose cytomegalovirus status with high specificity and sensitivity in both the original and validation cohorts. Immune exposure information for the cohort was limited to CMV serostatus. Across donors, most TCR sequences were observed very rarely, whereas some public TCRs were present in many individuals. A further reported finding was that TCR beta sequences accurately predicted the HLA-A and HLA-B alleles for most subjects in the first cohort. A later genetic analysis reported fewer N-insertions in productive TCRs among donors in an Asian-associated ancestry cluster than the approximately 700-donor mean. Because counts were too low, about 15 rarely observed V segments, including chromosome 9 orphons, were left out of the earlier analysis of 500 to 650 of the donors. According to a later analysis, TCR association rates differed among HLA loci, with DRB1 alleles showing the most associated TCRs and HLA-C alleles showing the fewest. HLA typing was unavailable for some donors at each locus, so association tests used only the typed subset. The cohort was sequenced for TCR beta chains only, and without alpha or paired-chain data the features that could be detected were limited. A total of some 180 TCR beta chains were listed by the study as associated with cytomegalovirus. A cluster of highly shared sequence variants was judged likely to be a technical artifact of the sequencing pipeline. According to the authors, the approach could potentially be generalized to other disease states and immunological phenotypes. In a later analysis, HLA-associated TCR beta chains showed more clonal expansion and lower generation probabilities than non-associated chains that were equally common. In a later analysis, some 17,000 TCR beta sequences were associated with specific HLA alleles at a false discovery rate of 0.05. When HLA alleles, especially DR and DQ, strongly co-occurred, attributing TCR associations to individual alleles was difficult.

The source material was PBMCs. The receptor comes from a man between 18 and 35 years old in good health and CMV-seronegative.

The nucleotide sequence reads TGTGCCAGCAGTTACTCTCTCAGGAGGTACACTGAAGCTTTCTTT. Translated, this is CASSYSLRRYTEAFF. The receptor chain draws on TRBV6-5 and TRBJ1-1, with no confidently assigned D gene. Relative to germline, V is 0 bases shorter and J is 3 bases shorter, with 11 bases between their ends. The CDR3 contains 15 residues, cysteine and phenylalanine counted. CDR3 DNA only is kept here, 45 bases in frame from base 1. Per the germline V gene, MNHEY is the CDR1 and SVGAGI is the CDR2.